These T cell receptor beta chains were read from a single sample in a study of PD-1 blockade in mismatch repair-deficient tumors. Sequencing used immunoSEQ multiplex PCR; TCRdb keeps in-frame clones, though not all of them. The sample consists of approximately 130,000 clones, about 86% of them appearing once. The material sequenced was peripheral blood, taken 44 weeks after starting pembrolizumab. The receptors originated from an adult with mismatch repair-deficient cancer. The conserved cysteine and the conserved F or W are not part of the CDR3 here.

j_call | v_call | cdr3_aa
TRBJ2-2 | TRBV5-1 | ASSLVLGELF
TRBJ1-1 | TRBV15 | ATSSGGLEAF
TRBJ2-7 | TRBV11-2 | ASSLGPRAGGQKGDEQY
TRBJ2-7 | TRBV29-1 | SVDWGQGGYEQY
TRBJ2-1 | TRBV7-7 | ASSLGPAAYNEQF
TRBJ1-2 | TRBV5-1 | ASSLSAVSDYGYT
TRBJ2-3 | TRBV10-2 | ASSGLPDTQY
TRBJ2-7 | TRBV11-2 | ASSFGTEAYEQY
TRBJ2-1 | TRBV30 | AWTPRHNEQF
TRBJ1-4 | TRBV18 | ASSPLGDSNEKLF
TRBJ2-1 | TRBV11-3 | ASSLAGTSADEQF
TRBJ2-7 | TRBV19 | ASSMGGALSYEQY
TRBJ2-7 | TRBV5-1 | ASSGTSGRVDEQY
TRBJ1-3 | TRBV19 | ASSTSTGNTIY
TRBJ1-2 | TRBV29-1 | SVEVGGYGYT
TRBJ2-1 | TRBV21-1 | ASSKAQFGLSYNEQF
TRBJ1-2 | TRBV11-2 | ASSVRGGSYT